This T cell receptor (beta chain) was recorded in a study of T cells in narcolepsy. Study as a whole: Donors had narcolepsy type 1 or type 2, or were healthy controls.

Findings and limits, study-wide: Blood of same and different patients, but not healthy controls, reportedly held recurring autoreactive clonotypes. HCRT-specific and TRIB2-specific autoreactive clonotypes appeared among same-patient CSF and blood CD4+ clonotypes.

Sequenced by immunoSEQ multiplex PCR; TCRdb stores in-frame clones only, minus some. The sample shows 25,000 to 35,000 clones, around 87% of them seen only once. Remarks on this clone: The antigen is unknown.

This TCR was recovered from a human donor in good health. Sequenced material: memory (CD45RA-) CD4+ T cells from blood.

CDR3 sequence reads: CASSSRGVNTEAFF. The DNA for the CDR3 is TGTGCCAGCAGCTCAAGGGGGGTGAACACTGAAGCTTTCTTT. The chain carries TRBV5-5 and TRBJ1-1; TRBD1 might be the D (6 bases). Per germline, CDR1 SGHKS and CDR2 YYEKEE (reference sequence). V lost 3 bases and J 0 bases, leaving 9 bases between the germline ends. The CDR3 is 14 residues long.